This is a list of T cell receptor beta chains from one sample in a study of OX40 agonist ivuxolimab in advanced cancers. Method: immunoSEQ multiplex PCR; TCRdb's copy keeps in-frame clones and lacks some. The table shows tens of thousands of clones, with about nine tenths occurring only once. The sample here was CD4+ or CD8+ T cells sorted from blood, taken in a trial of the OX40 agonist ivuxolimab. The receptors derive from an adult with an advanced solid tumor such as melanoma, head and neck, liver or kidney cancer. CDR3s include the opening cysteine and the closing phenylalanine or tryptophan. D genes are given only for firm matches. A clone size is listed for some rows: how often the clone was seen (once, few, many), or a class if it is expanded.

cdr3_nt: TGTGCCAGCAGTGCCCCAGTAGCGGGGGGACTCAATGAGCAGTTCTTC
cdr3_aa: CASSAPVAGGLNEQFF
cdr3_length: 16
clone_size: NA
v_call: TRBV27
j_call: TRBJ2-1
d_call: TRBD2

cdr3_nt: TGTGCCAGCAGTTCACAGGGGCCGGGGGAGCTGTTTTTT
cdr3_aa: CASSSQGPGELFF
cdr3_length: 13
clone_size: once
v_call: TRBV6-5
j_call: TRBJ2-2
d_call: TRBD1

cdr3_nt: TGTGCCATCAGTGAGCTGTCAGGTAGAAATGAAAAACTGTTTTTT
cdr3_aa: CAISELSGRNEKLFF
cdr3_length: 15
clone_size: NA
v_call: TRBV10-3
j_call: TRBJ1-4
d_call: NA

cdr3_nt: TGTGCCAGCAGCGAGACCCTCAATGAGCAGTTCTTC
cdr3_aa: CASSETLNEQFF
cdr3_length: 12
clone_size: NA
v_call: TRBV7-2
j_call: TRBJ2-1
d_call: NA

cdr3_nt: TGTGCCAGCAGTTTTAATATGGAACTAGCGGCCTACGAGCAGTACTTC
cdr3_aa: CASSFNMELAAYEQYF
cdr3_length: 16
clone_size: NA
v_call: TRBV6-5
j_call: TRBJ2-7
d_call: TRBD2

cdr3_nt: TGTGCCAGCAGCGAAACAGGGTATAATCAGCCCCAGCATTTT
cdr3_aa: CASSETGYNQPQHF
cdr3_length: 14
clone_size: NA
v_call: TRBV9
j_call: TRBJ1-5
d_call: NA

cdr3_nt: TGCGCCAGCAGCTTATTCCGGGACAGGGGAAGTGGCTACACCTTC
cdr3_aa: CASSLFRDRGSGYTF
cdr3_length: 15
clone_size: NA
v_call: TRBV4-3
j_call: TRBJ1-2
d_call: TRBD1

cdr3_nt: TGTGCCAGCAGCTCTGTGGGGGGGCCCAATACAGATACGCAGTATTTT
cdr3_aa: CASSSVGGPNTDTQYF
cdr3_length: 16
clone_size: NA
v_call: TRBV11-1
j_call: TRBJ2-3
d_call: NA

cdr3_nt: TGTGCCAGCAGCCAAGGGACAGGGGGCTATGAGCAGTTCTTC
cdr3_aa: CASSQGTGGYEQFF
cdr3_length: 14
clone_size: NA
v_call: TRBV7-7
j_call: TRBJ2-1
d_call: TRBD1

cdr3_nt: TGCGCCAGCAGCCAAGGGGCGTCCTGGGATCAAGAGACCCAGTACTTC
cdr3_aa: CASSQGASWDQETQYF
cdr3_length: 16
clone_size: NA
v_call: TRBV4-1
j_call: TRBJ2-5
d_call: NA

cdr3_nt: TGTGCCAGTACCTACGTCGAGGGCGGGTCCCTCCACTTT
cdr3_aa: CASTYVEGGSLHF
cdr3_length: 13
clone_size: once
v_call: TRBV19
j_call: TRBJ1-6
d_call: NA

cdr3_nt: TGTGCCAGCAGCCAAGAGATTACAGGGGCCACCGGGGAGCTGTTTTTT
cdr3_aa: CASSQEITGATGELFF
cdr3_length: 16
clone_size: NA
v_call: TRBV4-2
j_call: TRBJ2-2
d_call: TRBD1

cdr3_nt: TGTGCCAGCAGCTTGGAGGGGAGGGCTTTCTTT
cdr3_aa: CASSLEGRAFF
cdr3_length: 11
clone_size: NA
v_call: TRBV7-9
j_call: TRBJ1-1
d_call: NA

cdr3_nt: TGCAGCGTTGTGGGACAGGCCACAGATACGCAGTATTTT
cdr3_aa: CSVVGQATDTQYF
cdr3_length: 13
clone_size: NA
v_call: TRBV29-1
j_call: TRBJ2-3
d_call: TRBD1

cdr3_nt: TGTGCCAGCAGCTTAAGGACTGGGCAGGGGTACATGAACACTGAAGCTTTCTTT
cdr3_aa: CASSLRTGQGYMNTEAFF
cdr3_length: 18
clone_size: NA
v_call: TRBV11-3
j_call: TRBJ1-1
d_call: NA

cdr3_nt: TGTGCCACCAGCAGAGGTCCGGCGAACTATGGCTACACCTTC
cdr3_aa: CATSRGPANYGYTF
cdr3_length: 14
clone_size: NA
v_call: TRBV15
j_call: TRBJ1-2
d_call: NA

cdr3_nt: TGTGCCAGCAGTTTCAGGGCGATATACGAGCAGTACTTC
cdr3_aa: CASSFRAIYEQYF
cdr3_length: 13
clone_size: NA
v_call: TRBV28
j_call: TRBJ2-7
d_call: NA

cdr3_nt: TGTGCCAGCAGTTTTGGGCTAGCGGGAGCCTACGAGCAGTACTTC
cdr3_aa: CASSFGLAGAYEQYF
cdr3_length: 15
clone_size: NA
v_call: TRBV9
j_call: TRBJ2-7
d_call: TRBD2

cdr3_nt: TGTGCCAGTACCAGGGCCCCTAATGGAGACACCATATATTTT
cdr3_aa: CASTRAPNGDTIYF
cdr3_length: 14
clone_size: few
v_call: TRBV6-1
j_call: TRBJ1-3
d_call: NA

cdr3_nt: TGTGCCAGCTCACCAGGGCTCCAGTTTTCACCCCTCCACTTT
cdr3_aa: CASSPGLQFSPLHF
cdr3_length: 14
clone_size: NA
v_call: TRBV18
j_call: TRBJ1-6
d_call: NA

cdr3_nt: TGTGCCAGCAGCGTAGGGACAGAACCTAACTATGGCTACACCTTC
cdr3_aa: CASSVGTEPNYGYTF
cdr3_length: 15
clone_size: NA
v_call: TRBV9
j_call: TRBJ1-2
d_call: NA

cdr3_nt: TGTGCCACCGAGCTCCCGGACAGGGGGAGAGAAAAACTGTTTTTT
cdr3_aa: CATELPDRGREKLFF
cdr3_length: 15
clone_size: NA
v_call: TRBV7-9
j_call: TRBJ1-4
d_call: TRBD1

cdr3_nt: TGTGCCAGCAGCTTAGGGGGTGGGGTGGGCAATGAGCAGTTCTTC
cdr3_aa: CASSLGGGVGNEQFF
cdr3_length: 15
clone_size: NA
v_call: TRBV7-2
j_call: TRBJ2-1
d_call: NA

cdr3_nt: TGTGCCAGCAGCTTAGCGGGGGGCGAGCAGTACTTC
cdr3_aa: CASSLAGGEQYF
cdr3_length: 12
clone_size: NA
v_call: TRBV7-9
j_call: TRBJ2-7
d_call: NA